These 32 T cell receptor beta chains share one sample of origin, sequenced in a study of cytomegalovirus exposure and HLA in healthy donors. The study ran its PCR with 60 Vbeta and 13 Jbeta primers. Profiling relied on immunoSEQ multiplex PCR, and the TCRdb table lists in-frame clones only, not all of them. Of approximately 150,000 clones listed, more than 75% were seen once; the top ten hold 3% to 3.5%. Sequenced material: PBMCs. These receptors originate from a man younger than 35 in good health and CMV-seropositive.

This chain joins TRBV5-6 and TRBJ2-1; TRBD2 matches 14 bases. Germline V gene sequence: CDR1 SGHDT, CDR2 YYEEEE. The CDR3 extends over 18 amino acids. Trimming at V came to 4 bases and at J to 4 bases, leaving 10 bases not matched to a gene. As DNA, the CDR3 is TGTGCCAGCAGCGGAATGACTAGCGGGAGGGCGTCATACAATGAGCAGTTCTTC. Translating gives CASSGMTSGRASYNEQFF.

The chain combines TRBV7-8 with TRBJ2-3, with TRBD2 identical over 10 bases. Germline trimming cut 4 bases from V and 5 bases from J; bases unmatched to any gene: 6. The CDR3 consists of 15 residues. Germline V lookup: CDR1 SGHVS, CDR2 FQNEAQ. For the CDR3, the DNA is TGTGCCAGCAGCTCGGCCCTAGCGGGAGTAGATACGCAGTATTTT. The encoded protein is CASSSALAGVDTQYF.

This chain connects TRBV21-1 to TRBJ2-1; no DNA check was done on the table's D call, TRBD2. TRBV21-1 is termed a pseudogene. CDR3 length: 16 residues. CDR3 loop: CASSKGPSGRSNEQFF. The CDR3 DNA reads as TGTGCCAGCAGCAAAGGACCCAGCGGGAGGAGCAATGAGCAGTTCTTC.

This CDR3 is CASSGTLGGGEQYF. In DNA form, the CDR3 reads TGCGCCAGCAGCGGGACTCTCGGAGGTGGAGAGCAGTACTTC. The V gene is TRBV5-1, the J gene TRBJ2-7, with D maybe TRBD2 (6 bases). Trimming removed 4 bases at V and 7 bases at J, with 18 bases between. The CDR3 consists of 14 residues. CDR1 and CDR2 from the germline V gene are SGHRS and YFSETQ. Drawing the rest from reference TRBV5-1 and TRBJ2-7, the complete variable domain is KAGVTQTPRYLIKTRGQQVTLSCSPISGHRSVSWYQQTPGQGLQFLFEYFSETQRNKGNFPGRFSGRQFSNSRSEMNVSTLELGDSALYLCASSGTLGGGEQYFGPGTRLTVT.

J is TRBJ2-1 and V is TRBV4-1; D is unresolved. The CDR3 loop spans 14 amino acids. The V end lost 1 base, the J end lost 4 bases, and 8 bases lay between the germline ends. Germline values: CDR1 MGHRA, CDR2 YSYEKL. CDR3 coding DNA: TGCGCCAGCAGCCAAGGGCTAGTTTACAATGAGCAGTTCTTC. Residues: CASSQGLVYNEQFF.

The V gene is TRBV5-6, the J gene TRBJ2-5; maybe TRBD2 (6 bases). V was clipped by 0 bases and J by 3 bases, with 6 bases between them. Germline CDR1 and CDR2: SGHDT and YYEEEE. This CDR3 comprises 13 residues. CDR3 DNA sequence: TGTGCCAGCAGCTTGGTAGCGGAAGAGACCCAGTACTTC. It encodes CASSLVAEETQYF. The whole variable domain, filled in from reference TRBV5-6 and TRBJ2-5, reads DAGVTQSPTHLIKTRGQQVTLRCSPKSGHDTVSWYQQALGQGPQFIFQYYEEEERQRGNFPDRFSGHQFPNYSSELNVNALLLGDSALYLCASSLVAEETQYFGPGTRLLVL.

This clone showed up just a few times. The chain joins TRBV10-3 to TRBJ1-1; no clear D gene. Germline V lookup: CDR1 ENHRY, CDR2 SYGVKD. This CDR3 is built from 12 residues. Trimming removed 7 bases from V and 0 bases from J, with 6 bases in between. DNA for the CDR3: TGTGCCATCAAGCGGATGAACACTGAAGCTTTCTTT. Residues: CAIKRMNTEAFF.

This rearrangement joins TRBV5-1 to TRBJ1-1; D is undetermined. This CDR3 spans 14 amino acids. The V end was cut by 0 bases, the J end by 11 bases, with 17 bases between. Germline V gene sequence: CDR1 SGHRS, CDR2 YFSETQ. The CDR3 reads CASSLAGDGRGAFF. The CDR3 bases are TGCGCCAGCAGCTTGGCGGGTGACGGCCGCGGGGCTTTCTTT.

The CDR3: CASSPQGSYEQYF. In DNA form, the CDR3 reads TGTGCCAGCTCACCGCAGGGCAGCTACGAGCAGTACTTC. V usage is TRBV18 and J usage is TRBJ2-7; D is possibly TRBD1 (5 bases). CDR3 length: 13 amino acids. CDR1 and CDR2 from the germline V gene are KGHSH and LQKENI. V shed 3 bases and J shed 3 bases, with 9 bases lying between them.

The gene calls are TRBV25-1 and TRBJ1-1; D is perhaps TRBD1 (6 bases). Germline V gene lookup returns CDR1 MGHDK and CDR2 SYGVNS. V lost 4 bases and J 0 bases, leaving 6 bases between the germline ends. The CDR3 is 13 amino acids. CDR3: CASSGQVNTEAFF. The CDR3, as DNA: TGTGCCAGCAGTGGACAGGTGAACACTGAAGCTTTCTTT. The variable domain in full, completed from reference TRBV25-1 and TRBJ1-1, reads EADIYQTPRYLVIGTGKKITLECSQTMGHDKMYWYQQDPGMELHLIHYSYGVNSTEKGDLSSESTVSRIRTEHFPLTLESARPSHTSQYLCASSGQVNTEAFFGQGTRLTVV.

V is TRBV6-6 and J is TRBJ1-5; unclear D gene. Per the germline V gene, CDR1 is MNHNY and CDR2 is SVGAGI (reference sequence). The CDR3 sequence is 15 residues long. With 2 bases removed from V and 1 base from J, the gap between germline ends came to 9 bases. The CDR3 protein is CASSYGGRSNQPQHF. The CDR3 DNA is TGTGCCAGCAGTTACGGTGGGCGCAGCAATCAGCCCCAGCATTTT.

The chain links TRBV11-3 to TRBJ2-5; perhaps TRBD2 as D (5 bases). Germline CDR1 is SGHNT and CDR2 is YENEEA. This CDR3 region has 13 residues. The V and J ends lost 2 bases and 5 bases respectively, with 9 bases between them. The CDR3, as DNA: TGTGCCAGCAGCTTATGGGAGATGGAGACCCAGTACTTC. It specifies CASSLWEMETQYF.

V usage is TRBV29-1 and J usage is TRBJ2-3; the match to TRBD1 covers 8 bases. Germline lookup yields CDR1 SQVTM and CDR2 ANQGSEA. The CDR3 contains 15 residues. V shed 3 bases and J 4 bases; nucleotides not matched to a gene: 9. The CDR3 sequence: CSVDGSGGFADTQYF. The CDR3 DNA is TGCAGCGTTGACGGCTCAGGGGGCTTCGCAGATACGCAGTATTTT.

The gene calls are TRBV2 and TRBJ2-7; D possibly corresponds to TRBD2 (6 bases). Germline V gives CDR1 SNHLY, CDR2 FYNNEI. The V gene lost 6 bases and the J gene lost 6 bases, with 15 bases spanning the gap. The CDR3 extends over 13 amino acids. CDR3 nucleotide sequence: TGTGCCAGCAGGGGAGGAGGGGTGAGCGAGCAGTACTTC. Translated, it gives CASRGGGVSEQYF.

The V gene is TRBV29-1, the J gene TRBJ2-5; 9 bases are shared with TRBD1. This CDR3 contains 13 residues. CDR1 is SQVTM, CDR2 ANQGSEA, per germline. V was pared by 6 bases and J by 1 base, with 3 bases of the junction left unmatched. The DNA of the CDR3 is TGCAGCGTCCGGGACAGGGTCCAAGAGACCCAGTACTTC. Protein product: CSVRDRVQETQYF.

A word on this clone: Germline and junction disagree at one end, which may indicate a read error. This chain uses TRBV7-9 with TRBJ1-1; D may be TRBD1 (6 bases). This CDR3 comprises 15 residues. CDR1 and CDR2 from the germline V gene are SEHNR and FQNEAQ (reference sequence). The CDR3 loop is CSSSLVGGGGTEAFF. CDR3 bases: TGTTCCAGCAGCTTAGTTGGGGGCGGGGGTACTGAAGCTTTCTTT.

This sequence joins TRBV19 and TRBJ2-5; 9 nucleotides agree with TRBD1. The V segment lost 9 bases and the J segment 5 bases; nucleotides outside the gene matches: 13. This CDR3 has 15 residues. CDR1 LNHDA and CDR2 SQIVND come from the germline V gene (reference sequence). CDR3 bases: TGTGCCAGCGGACCTGGGACAGGGAATTACGAGACCCAGTACTTC. Translated: CASGPGTGNYETQYF.

This clone was seen only a few times. The chain recombines TRBV19 with TRBJ1-3; D uncertain. The CDR3 totals 15 residues. Germline CDR1 and CDR2: LNHDA and SQIVND (reference sequence). V was clipped by 7 bases and J by 0 bases, with 13 bases between them. The CDR3 here is CASTSGSYSGNTIYF. CDR3 DNA sequence: TGTGCCAGTACCTCCGGTAGTTACTCTGGAAACACCATATATTTT.

The V and J genes are TRBV6-1 and TRBJ2-5, with 11 positions matching TRBD1. V lost 6 bases, J lost 3 bases, and 6 bases stayed unmatched. The CDR3 length is 15 residues. Per the germline V gene, CDR1 is MNHNS and CDR2 is SASEGT. CDR3 sequence reads: CASRPGTGGKETQYF. The CDR3, as DNA: TGTGCCAGCAGGCCCGGGACAGGGGGGAAAGAGACCCAGTACTTC.

This chain connects TRBV18 to TRBJ2-7; 7 nucleotides match TRBD2. In germline, CDR1 is KGHSH, CDR2 LQKENI. This CDR3 is 12 amino acids long. V shed 3 bases and J 5 bases; nucleotides not matched to a gene: 1. CDR3 protein: CASSPGGNEQYF. DNA of the CDR3: TGTGCCAGCTCACCGGGGGGGAACGAGCAGTACTTC.

By share, this clone ranks as medium-sized (0.01 to 0.1%). V is TRBV4-2 and J is TRBJ2-2; TRBD2 aligns across 7 bases. The CDR3 totals 17 residues. CDR1 and CDR2 (germline): LGHNA, YNFKEQ. The junction had 8 bases not matched to a gene; V was cut back by 3 bases and J by 1 base. CDR3: CASSHREVAENTGELFF. CDR3 nucleotide sequence: TGTGCCAGCAGCCACCGGGAGGTAGCGGAGAACACCGGGGAGCTGTTTTTT.

This chain connects TRBV28 to TRBJ2-6; 10 nucleotides align to TRBD1. The trim removed 3 bases at V and 2 bases at J, leaving 16 bases unmatched. The CDR3 totals 21 residues. The germline gives CDR1 MDHEN, CDR2 SYDVKM. CDR3 bases: TGTGCCAGCAGTTTCGGGGACAGGGGAATTCTTATCCCCACTGGGGCCAACGTCCTGACTTTC. It yields the protein CASSFGDRGILIPTGANVLTF.

This chain connects TRBV4-1 to TRBJ1-3; no reliable D call. V dropped 4 bases and J dropped 0 bases, with 13 bases sitting between them. CDR3 length: 16 residues. From germline, CDR1 is MGHRA and CDR2 YSYEKL. The CDR3 DNA reads TGCGCCAGCAGCCCCTCCTCGGGGAGCTCTGGAAACACCATATATTTT. Protein: CASSPSSGSSGNTIYF.

This clone has more than one count but fewer than ten. The gene calls are TRBV21-1 and TRBJ2-5; the table's D gene call, TRBD2, was not cross checked with the DNA. TRBV21-1 corresponds to a pseudogene. The CDR3 is made up of 16 amino acids. Written as DNA, the CDR3 is TGTGCCAGCAGCAAAGTGTCTAGCGGGAGGAGGGAGACCCAGTACTTC. The encoded protein is CASSKVSSGRRETQYF.

The V and J genes are TRBV11-2 and TRBJ2-7, with 7 positions matching TRBD2. The V gene end was trimmed by 5 bases and the J gene end by 2 bases; junction bases not matched to a gene: 9. The CDR3 totals 15 residues. The germline CDR1 and CDR2 sequences are SGHAT and FQNNGV. CDR3 loop: CASSVGGRGAYEQYF. For the CDR3, the DNA is TGTGCCAGCAGCGTGGGAGGGAGAGGCGCCTACGAGCAGTACTTC.

This chain links TRBV29-1 with TRBJ2-5; 8 nucleotides line up with TRBD1. Near its end, the DNA agrees better with TRBJ2-7, so the J call may be wrong. The CDR3 sequence is 13 residues long. Germline V gene lookup returns CDR1 SQVTM and CDR2 ANQGSEA. The CDR3 DNA sequence: TGCAGCGTTGAGGAGGACAGGGCCTACGAGCAGTACTTC. Translating it yields CSVEEDRAYEQYF.

This chain links TRBV4-2 with TRBJ2-7; TRBD2 might be the D (6 bases). The CDR3 length is 16 residues. Germline V gene data show CDR1 as LGHNA and CDR2 as YNFKEQ. V lost 0 bases and J lost 2, with 14 bases in between. Here the CDR3 reads CASSQDMAGTPYEQYF. CDR3 in DNA: TGTGCCAGCAGCCAAGATATGGCGGGGACTCCCTACGAGCAGTACTTC.

The rearrangement uses TRBV10-3 and TRBJ2-7, with a weak D call TRBD2 (5 bases). Trimming took 8 bases from V and 2 from J, leaving 19 bases between them. CDR1 is ENHRY and CDR2 is SYGVKD in the germline V gene. The CDR3 loop spans 15 amino acids. In nucleotides, the CDR3 is TGTGCCATCCGGGATCTCACTAGGCCTACCTACGAGCAGTACTTC. It translates to CAIRDLTRPTYEQYF.

The gene calls are TRBV6-6 and TRBJ2-7; tentatively, D is TRBD1 (5 bases). This CDR3 spans 15 amino acids. Germline V lookup: CDR1 MNHNY, CDR2 SVGAGI (reference sequence). Trimming took 2 bases from V and 2 from J, leaving 13 bases between them. The chain's CDR3 is CASSYQGPLAYEQYF. The CDR3 DNA sequence: TGTGCCAGCAGTTACCAGGGCCCTCTAGCCTACGAGCAGTACTTC.

The chain recombines TRBV5-6 with TRBJ1-1; D remains unclear. CDR3 length equals 18 residues. Germline V gene lookup returns CDR1 SGHDT and CDR2 YYEEEE. Deletions cut 4 bases from V and 0 bases from J, with 22 bases between. This CDR3 is CASSLAGRQSGMNTEAFF. The CDR3 DNA reads as TGTGCCAGCAGCCTGGCCGGTAGACAATCGGGGATGAACACTGAAGCTTTCTTT. The full variable domain, rest sourced from reference TRBV5-6 and TRBJ1-1, is DAGVTQSPTHLIKTRGQQVTLRCSPKSGHDTVSWYQQALGQGPQFIFQYYEEEERQRGNFPDRFSGHQFPNYSSELNVNALLLGDSALYLCASSLAGRQSGMNTEAFFGQGTRLTVV.

The J gene is TRBJ2-7, the V gene TRBV2; TRBD2 might be the D (5 bases). The CDR3 loop spans 13 amino acids. Germline CDR1 reads SNHLY; CDR2 reads FYNNEI. Trimming took 6 bases from V and 2 from J, leaving 11 bases between them. This CDR3 reads CASSGENTYEQYF. CDR3 nucleotide sequence: TGTGCCAGCAGCGGGGAAAATACCTACGAGCAGTACTTC.

V is TRBV27 and J is TRBJ2-7, with 12 bases that match TRBD2. The germline V gene has CDR1 MNHEY and CDR2 SMNVEV (reference sequence). This CDR3 is built from 15 residues. V lost 8 bases and J lost 2; bases outside the gene matches: 7. In DNA, the CDR3 is TGTGCCAGCGGATCACTAGCGGGAGGACCCTACGAGCAGTACTTC. Its protein is CASGSLAGGPYEQYF.